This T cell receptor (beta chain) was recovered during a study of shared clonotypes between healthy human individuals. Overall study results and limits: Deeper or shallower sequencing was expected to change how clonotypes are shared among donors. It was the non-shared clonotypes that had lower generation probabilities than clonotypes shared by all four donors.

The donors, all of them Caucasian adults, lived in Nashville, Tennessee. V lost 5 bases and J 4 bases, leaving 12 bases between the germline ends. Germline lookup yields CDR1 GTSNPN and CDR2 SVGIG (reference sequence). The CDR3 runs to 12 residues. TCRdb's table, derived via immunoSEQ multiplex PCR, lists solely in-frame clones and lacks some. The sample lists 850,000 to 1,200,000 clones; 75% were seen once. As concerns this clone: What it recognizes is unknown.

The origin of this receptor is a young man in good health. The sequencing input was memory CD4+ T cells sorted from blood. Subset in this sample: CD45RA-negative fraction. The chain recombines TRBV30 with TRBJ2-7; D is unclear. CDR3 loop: CAWGPLSYEQYF. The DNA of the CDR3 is TGTGCCTGGGGACCTCTTTCGTACGAGCAGTACTTC.